This T cell receptor beta chain was recovered during a study of T cell responses to AZD1222 COVID-19 vaccine. General study findings and limits: Clonal diversity may have been underestimated in mostly white British donors.

Sequencing used immunoSEQ multiplex PCR; TCRdb keeps in-frame clones, though not all of them. This table holds around 140,000 clones, about 90% found once. Turning to this clone: The target antigen is unknown.

The junction had 4 bases not matched to a gene; V was cut back by 7 bases and J by 0 bases. This CDR3 comprises 15 residues. The germline CDR1 and CDR2 sequences are SGHTA and FQGNSA. Sequenced here: peripheral blood, sampled on day 0 of AZD1222 vaccination. The TCR originated in an adult in good health. The V call is TRBV7-2, the J call TRBJ2-7; 12 bases are shared with TRBD2. The CDR3 here is CASTGLAGSSYEQYF. In nucleotides, the CDR3 is TGTGCCAGCACAGGACTAGCGGGGAGCTCCTACGAGCAGTACTTC.